This T cell receptor (beta chain) was captured by sequencing in a study of T cells after yellow fever vaccination. This clonotype was detected a few times. A process of 5'RACE template switching, which added a universal primer site and UMIs, was used to make TCR cDNA. TCRdb re-called the 5' RACE reads with MiXCR, one entry per CDR3 protein. This table has more than 95,000 distinct CDR3 sequences, nearly 15% appearing once. The CDR3 is 15 residues long. Trimming pared 3 bases from V and 6 bases from J, leaving 15 bases between. Germline assignment: CDR1 MRHNA and CDR2 SNTAGT. Sequenced material: CD8+ T cells sorted from PBMCs, taken 5 days after the yellow fever booster vaccination. The receptor's source is a young man who received the YFV17D yellow fever vaccine. The chain is built from TRBV6-4 and TRBJ2-1; TRBD2 is a possible D gene (6 bases). CDR3: CASSEMAGLPNEQFF. The CDR3, as DNA: TGTGCCAGCAGTGAGATGGCGGGGCTCCCCAATGAGCAGTTCTTC.